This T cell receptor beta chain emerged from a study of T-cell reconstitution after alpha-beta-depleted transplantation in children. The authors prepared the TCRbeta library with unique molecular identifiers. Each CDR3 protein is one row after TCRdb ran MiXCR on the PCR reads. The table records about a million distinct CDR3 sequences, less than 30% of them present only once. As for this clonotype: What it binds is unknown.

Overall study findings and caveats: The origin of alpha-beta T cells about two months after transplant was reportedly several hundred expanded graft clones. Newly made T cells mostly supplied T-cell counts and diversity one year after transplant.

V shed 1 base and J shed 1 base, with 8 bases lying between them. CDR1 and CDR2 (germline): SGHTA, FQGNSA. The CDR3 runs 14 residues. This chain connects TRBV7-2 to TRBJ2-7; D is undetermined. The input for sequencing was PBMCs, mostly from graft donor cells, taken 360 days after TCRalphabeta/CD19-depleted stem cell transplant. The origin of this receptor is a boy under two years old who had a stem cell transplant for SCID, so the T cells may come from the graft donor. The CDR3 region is CASSLVTESYEQYF. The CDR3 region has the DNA TGTGCCAGCAGCTTAGTGACTGAGTCCTACGAGCAGTACTTC. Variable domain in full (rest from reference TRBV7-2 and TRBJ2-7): GAGVSQSPSNKVTEKGKDVELRCDPISGHTALYWYRQSLGQGLEFLIYFQGNSAPDKSGLPSDRFSAERTGGSVSTLTIQRTQQEDSAVYLCASSLVTESYEQYFGPGTRLTVT.